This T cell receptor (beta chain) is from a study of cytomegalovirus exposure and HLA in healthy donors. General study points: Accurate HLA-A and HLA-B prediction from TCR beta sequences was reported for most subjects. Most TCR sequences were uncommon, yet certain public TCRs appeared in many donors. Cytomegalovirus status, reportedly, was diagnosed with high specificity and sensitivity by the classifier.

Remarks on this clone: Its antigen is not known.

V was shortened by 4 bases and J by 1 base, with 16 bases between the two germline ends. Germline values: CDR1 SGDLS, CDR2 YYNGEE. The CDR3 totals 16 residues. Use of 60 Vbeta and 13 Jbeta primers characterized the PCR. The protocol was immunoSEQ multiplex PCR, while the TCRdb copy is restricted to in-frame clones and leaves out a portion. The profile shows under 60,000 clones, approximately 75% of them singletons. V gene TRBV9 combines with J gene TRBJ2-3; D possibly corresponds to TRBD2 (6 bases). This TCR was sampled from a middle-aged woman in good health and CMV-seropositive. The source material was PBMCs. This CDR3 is CASSPTGEVGTDTQYF. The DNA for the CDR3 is TGTGCCAGCAGCCCCACCGGGGAGGTGGGCACAGATACGCAGTATTTT.